This T cell receptor beta chain was retrieved from a study of CD8 T cells in ankylosing spondylitis. Making the TCR beta libraries involved quantitative 5'-RACE with molecular barcodes. MiXCR, applied by TCRdb to the 5' RACE reads, yields one record per CDR3 protein. Of under 170,000 distinct CDR3 sequences in the sample, approximately 48% were seen once. In this sample, this clonotype turned up a few times. As yet, its antigen is unknown. There are 15 residues in the CDR3. V was trimmed by 6 bases and J by 4 bases, leaving 18 bases between them. From germline, CDR1 is MNHEY and CDR2 SMNVEV (reference sequence). Overall study results and limits: Before this, some motif variants had been reported in reactive arthritis synovial fluid and blood. In ankylosing spondylitis blood, a motif of roughly 8 highly homologous TCR beta variants appeared characteristic. Reported data indicate significant enrichment of disease-linked clones within matched ankylosing spondylitis synovial fluid.

This receptor was obtained from a male donor with ankylosing spondylitis. The V and J genes are TRBV27 and TRBJ1-2; TRBD1 might be the D (5 bases). Input material: synovial fluid, either unsorted or a sorted T cell fraction (not recorded which). This CDR3 reads CASRPQGGFVYGYTF. Here the CDR3 DNA reads TGTGCCAGCAGGCCCCAGGGTGGGTTTGTCTATGGCTACACCTTC.